A selection of T cell receptor beta chains follows, all from one sample in a study of technical replicates of blood from four donors. Sequenced by immunoSEQ multiplex PCR; TCRdb stores in-frame clones only, minus some. The sample consists of approximately 95,000 clones, about 95% of them appearing once. What was sequenced was T cells isolated from PBMCs. The receptors come from a human donor in good health. Both conserved end residues are part of each CDR3. A D gene is named only where the DNA matches it firmly. Where a row states a size, it is once, few, many or the class of an expanded clone; other rows omit it.

V	size	length	D	J	CDR3	DNA
TRBV2	-	14	TRBD1	TRBJ1-2	CASLTGQGVDGYTF	TGTGCCAGCCTTACGGGACAGGGGGTGGATGGCTACACCTTC
TRBV27	-	13	-	TRBJ2-3	CASSRGGADTQYF	TGTGCCAGCAGCCGAGGGGGGGCAGATACGCAGTATTTT
TRBV7-2	-	12	-	TRBJ1-2	CASSLGEYGYTF	TGTGCCAGCAGCTTAGGCGAATATGGCTACACCTTC
TRBV9	-	13	-	TRBJ2-7	CASSVGQWYEQYF	TGTGCCAGCAGCGTAGGGCAGTGGTACGAGCAGTACTTC
TRBV2	-	13	-	TRBJ1-1	CASSEVGVTEAFF	TGTGCCAGCAGTGAAGTCGGGGTTACTGAAGCTTTCTTT
TRBV7-6	-	15	-	TRBJ2-5	CASSFDWGGQETQYF	TGTGCCAGCAGCTTCGATTGGGGAGGACAAGAGACCCAGTACTTC
TRBV19	-	14	-	TRBJ1-5	CASSIRDYNQPQHF	TGTGCCAGTAGTATCCGGGACTACAATCAGCCCCAGCATTTT
TRBV19	-	13	-	TRBJ2-2	CASSISGAGELFF	TGTGCCAGTAGTATTTCGGGGGCCGGGGAGCTGTTTTTT
TRBV6-5	-	12	TRBD1	TRBJ1-1	CASRTGQTGAFF	TGTGCCAGCAGGACGGGACAGACGGGGGCTTTCTTT
TRBV9	-	13	TRBD2	TRBJ2-1	CASNRGGANEQFF	TGTGCCAGCAATCGGGGAGGGGCGAATGAGCAGTTCTTC
TRBV6-5	-	13	-	TRBJ2-3	CASSLQQTDTQYF	TGTGCCAGCAGTTTGCAACAGACAGATACGCAGTATTTT
TRBV11-3	-	15	TRBD2	TRBJ2-1	CASSLVSGSYNEQFF	TGTGCCAGCAGCTTAGTTAGCGGGTCTTACAATGAGCAGTTCTTC
TRBV27	-	15	TRBD2	TRBJ2-1	CASASGSGMYNEQFF	TGTGCCAGTGCCAGCGGGAGCGGAATGTACAATGAGCAGTTCTTC
TRBV2	-	11	-	TRBJ2-7	CASIRGYEQYF	TGTGCCAGCATTAGGGGTTACGAGCAGTACTTC
TRBV19	-	15	TRBD1	TRBJ1-5	CASSTLDRGHQPQHF	TGTGCCAGTAGTACCCTAGACAGGGGGCATCAGCCCCAGCATTTT
TRBV4-2	-	18	-	TRBJ1-2	CASSQVLLQDIANYGYTF	TGTGCCAGCAGCCAAGTTTTACTTCAGGATATAGCTAACTATGGCTACACCTTC
TRBV9	-	17	-	TRBJ2-7	CASSHGDSGGGTYEQYF	TGTGCCAGCAGCCACGGGGATAGTGGGGGAGGCACCTACGAGCAGTACTTC
TRBV7-8	-	15	-	TRBJ1-3	CASSLGQFSGNTIYF	TGTGCCAGCAGCTTAGGACAGTTCTCTGGAAACACCATATATTTT
TRBV19	-	17	TRBD2	TRBJ2-5	CASSDGGRRGGEETQYF	TGTGCCAGTTCAGACGGGGGGAGAAGGGGAGGTGAGGAGACCCAGTACTTC
TRBV25-1	-	13	-	TRBJ1-2	CASSLRQSYGYTF	TGTGCCAGCAGTCTAAGACAGAGTTATGGCTACACCTTC
TRBV7-3	-	13	-	TRBJ1-1	CASSLNRDTEAFF	TGTGCCAGCAGCTTAAACAGGGACACTGAAGCTTTCTTT
TRBV27	-	13	TRBD2	TRBJ2-7	CASSFQRGYEQYF	TGTGCCAGCAGTTTTCAGCGGGGCTACGAGCAGTACTTC
TRBV19	-	16	-	TRBJ2-1	CASSIWGGASYNEQFF	TGTGCCAGTAGTATTTGGGGGGGCGCTTCCTACAATGAGCAGTTCTTC
TRBV7-9	-	13	TRBD1	TRBJ1-2	CASSHRDRYGYTF	TGTGCCAGCAGCCACCGGGACAGGTATGGCTACACCTTC
TRBV11-2	few	15	TRBD1	TRBJ2-7	CASSTFRDRVYEQYF	TGTGCCAGCAGTACGTTCCGGGACAGGGTCTACGAGCAGTACTTC
TRBV7-3	-	13	-	TRBJ2-7	CASSRGGAHEQYF	TGTGCCAGCAGCCGAGGGGGGGCACACGAGCAGTACTTC
TRBV5-4	-	14	-	TRBJ2-7	CASSLAGELYEQYF	TGTGCCAGCAGCTTGGCGGGGGAACTATACGAGCAGTACTTC
TRBV4-2	-	14	TRBD2	TRBJ2-1	CASSHDREGPEQFF	TGTGCCAGCAGCCATGATAGGGAGGGTCCTGAGCAGTTCTTC
TRBV27	-	12	-	TRBJ1-2	CASSSTGLHYTF	TGTGCCAGCAGTTCCACGGGACTCCACTACACCTTC
TRBV5-1	-	14	TRBD2	TRBJ2-7	CASSSAGVVNEQYF	TGCGCCAGCAGCTCAGCGGGAGTTGTCAACGAGCAGTACTTC
TRBV5-6	-	11	TRBD1	TRBJ1-2	CASKTGGGYTF	TGTGCCAGCAAGACAGGGGGTGGCTACACCTTC
TRBV30	once	11	-	TRBJ2-1	CAWSFVNEQFF	TGTGCCTGGAGTTTTGTAAATGAGCAGTTCTTC
TRBV2	-	16	TRBD2	TRBJ2-3	CASSLMTSDNTDTQYF	TGTGCCAGCAGTTTAATGACTAGCGACAACACAGATACGCAGTATTTT
TRBV11-3	-	14	TRBD1	TRBJ1-4	CASRRQGTNEKLFF	TGTGCCAGCAGGCGACAGGGAACTAATGAAAAACTGTTTTTT
TRBV7-3	-	12	TRBD2	TRBJ2-3	CASSQTSGRKYF	TGTGCCAGCAGCCAGACTAGCGGGAGGAAGTATTTT
TRBV6-1	-	15	TRBD1	TRBJ2-1	CASTATGGRWSEQFF	TGTGCCAGCACCGCGACAGGGGGCAGGTGGAGTGAGCAGTTCTTC
TRBV19	-	14	TRBD2	TRBJ2-1	CAVGGLAGYNEQFF	TGTGCCGTAGGGGGGCTAGCGGGATACAATGAGCAGTTCTTC
TRBV2	-	14	TRBD1	TRBJ1-2	CASSRTGTNYGYTF	TGTGCCAGCAGTCGGACAGGAACTAACTATGGCTACACCTTC
TRBV9	once	18	TRBD2	TRBJ2-6	CASSVAPSGRSGANVLTF	TGTGCCAGCAGCGTAGCCCCTAGCGGGAGGAGTGGGGCCAACGTCCTGACTTTC
TRBV2	-	13	-	TRBJ1-2	CASNQGLVRGYTF	TGTGCCAGCAATCAGGGGTTGGTGAGAGGCTACACCTTC
TRBV28	once	15	-	TRBJ2-1	CASSPKDGTTNEQFF	TGTGCCAGCAGTCCTAAAGACGGAACTACAAATGAGCAGTTCTTC
TRBV6-1	-	12	-	TRBJ2-7	CASSGSSYEQYF	TGTGCCAGCAGTGGAAGTAGCTACGAGCAGTACTTC
TRBV7-2	-	17	TRBD1	TRBJ1-4	CASSSMGQLATNEKLFF	TGTGCCAGCAGCTCGATGGGACAGCTAGCAACTAATGAAAAACTGTTTTTT
TRBV4-1	-	19	-	TRBJ1-1	CASSQESGAGRSLNTEAFF	TGCGCCAGCAGCCAAGAGAGCGGGGCAGGCCGGTCGCTGAACACTGAAGCTTTCTTT
TRBV5-6	-	16	TRBD2	TRBJ2-3	CASRFGLAGYTDTQYF	TGTGCCAGCAGATTTGGACTAGCGGGTTACACAGATACGCAGTATTTT
TRBV6-1	-	12	-	TRBJ2-1	CASSEFQNEQFF	TGTGCCAGCAGTGAATTCCAGAATGAGCAGTTCTTC
TRBV7-3	-	16	TRBD2	TRBJ2-1	CASSSAGSGSFDEQFF	TGTGCCAGCAGCTCCGCAGGGAGCGGGAGCTTCGATGAGCAGTTCTTC
TRBV7-3	-	12	-	TRBJ1-1	CASSKGAAEAFF	TGTGCCAGCAGCAAAGGAGCGGCTGAAGCTTTCTTT